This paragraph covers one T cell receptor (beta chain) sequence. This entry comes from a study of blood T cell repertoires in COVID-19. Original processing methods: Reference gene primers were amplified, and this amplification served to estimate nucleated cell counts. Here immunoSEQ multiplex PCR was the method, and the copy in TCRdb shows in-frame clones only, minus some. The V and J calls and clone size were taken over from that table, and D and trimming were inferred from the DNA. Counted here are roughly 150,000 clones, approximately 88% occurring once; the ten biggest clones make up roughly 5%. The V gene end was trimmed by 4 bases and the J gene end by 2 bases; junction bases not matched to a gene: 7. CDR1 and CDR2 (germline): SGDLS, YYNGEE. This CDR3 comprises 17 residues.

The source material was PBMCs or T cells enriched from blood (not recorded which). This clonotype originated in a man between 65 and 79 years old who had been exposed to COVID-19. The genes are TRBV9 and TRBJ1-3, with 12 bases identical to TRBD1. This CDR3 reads CASSPARDRGPGNTIYF. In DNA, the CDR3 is TGTGCCAGCAGCCCGGCCCGGGACAGGGGGCCTGGAAACACCATATATTTT. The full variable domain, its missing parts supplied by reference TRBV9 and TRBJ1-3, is DSGVTQTPKHLITATGQRVTLRCSPRSGDLSVYWYQQSLDQGLQFLIQYYNGEERAKGNILERFSAQQFPDLHSELNLSSLELGDSALYFCASSPARDRGPGNTIYFGEGSWLTVV.